This T cell receptor beta chain was recovered during a study of neurological immune-mediated disorders. Whole-study results and caveats: The study found the most TCR clonal expansion in HTLV-1-associated myelopathy and the least in multiple sclerosis, below healthy controls. The expanded clones of different subjects shared no CDR3 amino acid sequences (suggesting private repertoires in all groups).

The cDNA was synthesized by 5'RACE incorporating 10-nucleotide random UMIs. TCRdb independently ran MiXCR on the 5' RACE reads; one entry per CDR3 protein. Of some 83,000 distinct CDR3 sequences in the sample, approximately 2.4% were seen once. There are many counts of this clonotype. Antigen specificity is unknown. The starting material, 2 million PBMCs stored at -80 C, gave rise to the unsorted libraries. The CDR3 runs 15 residues. With 3 bases clipped from V and 6 bases from J, the junction kept 8 bases outside the gene matches. Germline-derived CDR1 and CDR2 are SGHTA and FQGNSA. The receptor was derived from a woman in her 30s with multiple sclerosis. The chain couples TRBV7-2 to TRBJ1-2, with 9 bases matching TRBD1. Sequencing was performed on PBMCs. In DNA form, the CDR3 reads TGTGCCAGCAGCTTCGACAGGGGGTACAGGGATGGCTACACCTTC. This gives the protein CASSFDRGYRDGYTF.